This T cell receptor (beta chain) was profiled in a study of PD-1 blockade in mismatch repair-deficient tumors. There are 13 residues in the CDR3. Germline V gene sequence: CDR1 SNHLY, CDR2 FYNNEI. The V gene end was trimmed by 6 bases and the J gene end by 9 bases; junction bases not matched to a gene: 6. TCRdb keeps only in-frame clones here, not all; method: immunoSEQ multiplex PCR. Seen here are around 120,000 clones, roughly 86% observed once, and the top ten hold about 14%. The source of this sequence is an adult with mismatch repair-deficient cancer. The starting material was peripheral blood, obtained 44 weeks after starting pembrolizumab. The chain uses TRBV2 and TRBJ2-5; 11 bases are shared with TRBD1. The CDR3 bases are TGTGCCAGCAGGCCCGGGACAGGGGGATCCCAGTACTTC. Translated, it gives CASRPGTGGSQYF. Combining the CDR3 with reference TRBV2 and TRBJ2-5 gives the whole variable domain EPEVTQTPSHQVTQMGQEVILRCVPISNHLYFYWYRQILGQKVEFLVSFYNNEISEKSEIFDDQFSVERPDGSNFTLKIRSTKLEDSAMYFCASRPGTGGSQYFGPGTRLLVL.